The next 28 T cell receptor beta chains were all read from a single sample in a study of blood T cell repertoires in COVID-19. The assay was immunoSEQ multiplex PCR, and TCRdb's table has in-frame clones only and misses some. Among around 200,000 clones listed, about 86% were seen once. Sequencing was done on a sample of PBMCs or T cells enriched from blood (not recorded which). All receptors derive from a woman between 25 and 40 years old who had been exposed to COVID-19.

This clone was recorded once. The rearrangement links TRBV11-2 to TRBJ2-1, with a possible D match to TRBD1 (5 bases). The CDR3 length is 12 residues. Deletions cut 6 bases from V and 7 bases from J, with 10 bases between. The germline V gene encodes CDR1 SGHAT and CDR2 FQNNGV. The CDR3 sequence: CASRIAGNEQFF. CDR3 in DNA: TGTGCCAGCAGAATAGCAGGGAATGAGCAGTTCTTC.

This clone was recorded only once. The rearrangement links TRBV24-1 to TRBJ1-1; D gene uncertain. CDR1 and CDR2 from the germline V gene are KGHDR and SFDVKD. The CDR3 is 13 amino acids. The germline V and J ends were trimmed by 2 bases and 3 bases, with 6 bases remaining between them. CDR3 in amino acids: CATSDSTDTEAFF. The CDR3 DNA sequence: TGTGCCACCAGTGATTCTACGGACACTGAAGCTTTCTTT.

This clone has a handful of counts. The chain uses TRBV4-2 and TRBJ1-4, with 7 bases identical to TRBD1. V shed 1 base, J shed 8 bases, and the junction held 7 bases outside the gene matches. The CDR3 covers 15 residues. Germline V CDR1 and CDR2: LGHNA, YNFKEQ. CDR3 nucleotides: TGTGCCAGCAGCCAAGGCACAGGGGAGAGGGAAAAACTGTTTTTT. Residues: CASSQGTGEREKLFF.

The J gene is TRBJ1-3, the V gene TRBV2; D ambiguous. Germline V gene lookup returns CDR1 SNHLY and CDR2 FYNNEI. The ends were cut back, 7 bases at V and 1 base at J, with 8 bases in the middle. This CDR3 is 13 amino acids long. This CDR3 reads CASIGMSGNTIYF. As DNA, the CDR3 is TGTGCCAGCATCGGGATGTCTGGAAACACCATATATTTT.

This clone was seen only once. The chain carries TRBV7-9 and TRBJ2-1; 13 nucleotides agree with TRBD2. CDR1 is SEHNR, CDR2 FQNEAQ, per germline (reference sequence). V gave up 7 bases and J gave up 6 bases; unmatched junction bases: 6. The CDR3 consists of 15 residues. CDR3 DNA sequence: TGTGCCAGCACGCCCGGGACTAGCGGGGTCAATGAGCAGTTCTTC. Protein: CASTPGTSGVNEQFF.

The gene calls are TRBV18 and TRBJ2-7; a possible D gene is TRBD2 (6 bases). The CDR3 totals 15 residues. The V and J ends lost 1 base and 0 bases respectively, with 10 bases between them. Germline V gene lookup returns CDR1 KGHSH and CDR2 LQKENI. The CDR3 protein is CASSPRVGGSYEQYF. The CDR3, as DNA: TGTGCCAGCTCACCACGCGTCGGGGGCTCCTACGAGCAGTACTTC.

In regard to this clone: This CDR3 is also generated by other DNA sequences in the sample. CDR3 sequence: CASSEVTGGYGYTF. CDR3 coding DNA: TGTGCCAGCAGTGAAGTCACAGGGGGCTATGGCTACACCTTC. The chain recombines TRBV2 with TRBJ1-2; TRBD1 matches at 8 bases. The CDR3 has 14 residues. Germline V gene lookup returns CDR1 SNHLY and CDR2 FYNNEI. The trim removed 1 base at V and 4 bases at J, leaving 2 bases unmatched.

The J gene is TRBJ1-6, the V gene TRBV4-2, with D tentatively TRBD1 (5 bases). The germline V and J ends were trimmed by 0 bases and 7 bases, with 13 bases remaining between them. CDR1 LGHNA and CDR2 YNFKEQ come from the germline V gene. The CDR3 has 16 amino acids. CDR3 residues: CASSQDRQGRNSPLHF. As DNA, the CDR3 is TGTGCCAGCAGCCAAGATCGCCAGGGTCGAAATTCACCCCTCCACTTT.

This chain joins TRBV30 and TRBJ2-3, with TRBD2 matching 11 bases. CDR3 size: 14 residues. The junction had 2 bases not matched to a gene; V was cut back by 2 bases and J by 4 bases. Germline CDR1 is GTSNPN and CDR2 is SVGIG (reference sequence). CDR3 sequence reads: CAWSPSGGPDTQYF. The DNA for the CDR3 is TGTGCCTGGAGTCCTAGCGGGGGGCCAGATACGCAGTATTTT.

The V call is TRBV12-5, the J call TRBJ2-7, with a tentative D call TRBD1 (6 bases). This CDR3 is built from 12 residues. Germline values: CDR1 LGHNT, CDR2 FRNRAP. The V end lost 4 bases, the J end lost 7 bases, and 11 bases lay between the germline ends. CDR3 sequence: CASGSDSREQYF. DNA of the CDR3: TGTGCTAGTGGTTCGGACAGTCGGGAGCAGTACTTC.

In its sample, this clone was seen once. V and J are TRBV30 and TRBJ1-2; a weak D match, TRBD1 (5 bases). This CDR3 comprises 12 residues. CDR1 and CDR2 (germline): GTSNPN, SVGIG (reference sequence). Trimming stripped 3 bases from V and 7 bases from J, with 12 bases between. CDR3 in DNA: TGTGCCTGGAGCGTCGGGGGGTCTGGCTACACCTTC. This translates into CAWSVGGSGYTF.

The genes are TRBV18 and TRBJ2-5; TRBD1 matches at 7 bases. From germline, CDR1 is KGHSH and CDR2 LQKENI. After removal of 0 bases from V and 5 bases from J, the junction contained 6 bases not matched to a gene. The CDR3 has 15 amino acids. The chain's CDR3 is CASSPPGRGSETQYF. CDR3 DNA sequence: TGTGCCAGCTCACCACCGGGCAGGGGGAGCGAGACCCAGTACTTC.

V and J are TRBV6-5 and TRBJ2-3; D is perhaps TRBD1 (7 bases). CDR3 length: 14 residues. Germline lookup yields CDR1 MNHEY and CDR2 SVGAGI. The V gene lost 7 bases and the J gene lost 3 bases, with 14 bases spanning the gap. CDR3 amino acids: CASKAGGPTDTQYF. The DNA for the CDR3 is TGTGCCAGCAAGGCAGGGGGGCCAACAGATACGCAGTATTTT.

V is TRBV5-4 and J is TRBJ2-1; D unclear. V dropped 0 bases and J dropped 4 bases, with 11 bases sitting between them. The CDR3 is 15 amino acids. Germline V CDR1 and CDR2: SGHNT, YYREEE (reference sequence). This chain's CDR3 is CASSLGPFEYNEQFF. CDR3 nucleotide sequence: TGTGCCAGCAGCTTGGGCCCCTTCGAGTACAATGAGCAGTTCTTC. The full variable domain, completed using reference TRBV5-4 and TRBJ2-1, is ETGVTQSPTHLIKTRGQQVTLRCSSQSGHNTVSWYQQALGQGPQFIFQYYREEENGRGNFPPRFSGLQFPNYSSELNVNALELDDSALYLCASSLGPFEYNEQFFGPGTRLTVL.

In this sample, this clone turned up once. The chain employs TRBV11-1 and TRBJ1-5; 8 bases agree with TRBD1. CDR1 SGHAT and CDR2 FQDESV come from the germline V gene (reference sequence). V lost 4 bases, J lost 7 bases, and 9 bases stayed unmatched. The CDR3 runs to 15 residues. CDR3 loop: CASSYGTGPGQPQHF. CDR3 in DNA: TGTGCCAGCAGCTACGGGACAGGCCCAGGGCAGCCCCAGCATTTT.

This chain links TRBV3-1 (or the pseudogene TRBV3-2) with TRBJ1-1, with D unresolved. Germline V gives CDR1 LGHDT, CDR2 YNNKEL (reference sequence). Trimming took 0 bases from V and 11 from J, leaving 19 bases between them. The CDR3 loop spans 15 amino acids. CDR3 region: CASSQDATRGREAFF. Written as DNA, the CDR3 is TGTGCCAGCAGCCAAGATGCTACTCGGGGTAGAGAGGCTTTCTTT.

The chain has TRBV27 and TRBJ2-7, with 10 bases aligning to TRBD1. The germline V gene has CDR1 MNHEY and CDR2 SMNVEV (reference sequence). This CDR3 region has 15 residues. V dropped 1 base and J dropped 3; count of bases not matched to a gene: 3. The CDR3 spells CASSLYGQGVYEQYF. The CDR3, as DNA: TGTGCCAGCAGTTTATATGGACAGGGGGTCTACGAGCAGTACTTC.

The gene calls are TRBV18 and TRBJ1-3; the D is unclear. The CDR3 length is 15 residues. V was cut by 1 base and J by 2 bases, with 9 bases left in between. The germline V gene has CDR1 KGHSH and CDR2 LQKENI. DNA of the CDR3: TGTGCCAGCTCACCACAGAGAACGGCTGGAAACACCATATATTTT. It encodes CASSPQRTAGNTIYF.

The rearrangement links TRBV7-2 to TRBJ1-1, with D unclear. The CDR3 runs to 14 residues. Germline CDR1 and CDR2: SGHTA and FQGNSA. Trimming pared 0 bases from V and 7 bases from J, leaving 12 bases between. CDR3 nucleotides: TGTGCCAGCAGCTTAGCCCGGGGAACGGGTGAAGCTTTCTTT. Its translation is CASSLARGTGEAFF.

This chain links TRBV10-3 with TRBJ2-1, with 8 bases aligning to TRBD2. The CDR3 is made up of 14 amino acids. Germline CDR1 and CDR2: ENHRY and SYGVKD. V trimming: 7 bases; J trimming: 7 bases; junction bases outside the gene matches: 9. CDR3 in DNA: TGTGCCATCAAAACGGGGGGGCCGAATAATGAGCAGTTCTTC. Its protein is CAIKTGGPNNEQFF.

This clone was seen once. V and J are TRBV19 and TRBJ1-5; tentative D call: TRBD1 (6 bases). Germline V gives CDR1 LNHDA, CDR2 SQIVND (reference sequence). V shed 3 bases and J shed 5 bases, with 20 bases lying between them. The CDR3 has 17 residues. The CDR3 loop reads CASSIRLRGARDQPQHF. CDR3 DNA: TGTGCCAGTAGTATTAGACTACGGGGGGCGAGGGATCAGCCCCAGCATTTT. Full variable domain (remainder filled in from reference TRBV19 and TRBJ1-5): DGGITQSPKYLFRKEGQNVTLSCEQNLNHDAMYWYRQDPGQGLRLIYYSQIVNDFQKGDIAEGYSVSREKKESFPLTVTSAQKNPTAFYLCASSIRLRGARDQPQHFGDGTRLSIL.

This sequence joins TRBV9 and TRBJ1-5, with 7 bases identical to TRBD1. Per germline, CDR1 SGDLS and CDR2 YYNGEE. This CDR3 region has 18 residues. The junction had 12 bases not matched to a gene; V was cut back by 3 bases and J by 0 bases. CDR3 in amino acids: CASSGGQPFPYSNQPQHF. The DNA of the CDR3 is TGTGCCAGCAGCGGGGGACAGCCGTTCCCCTATAGCAATCAGCCCCAGCATTTT.

CDR3 nucleotides: TGTGCCAGCAACCTACAGGGTGGCTATGGCTACACCTTC. Protein product: CASNLQGGYGYTF. The V call is TRBV12-3 or TRBV12-4, the J call TRBJ1-2, with a weak D call TRBD1 (6 bases). The CDR3 is made up of 13 amino acids. V lost 7 bases to trimming and J lost 4 bases, with 13 bases between them.

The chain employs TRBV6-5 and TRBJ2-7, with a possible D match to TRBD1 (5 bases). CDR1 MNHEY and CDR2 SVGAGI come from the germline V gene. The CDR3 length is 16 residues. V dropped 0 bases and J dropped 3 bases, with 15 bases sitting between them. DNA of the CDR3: TGTGCCAGCAGTTACTCATACAGGAGTCTGGGCTACGAGCAGTACTTC. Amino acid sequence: CASSYSYRSLGYEQYF.

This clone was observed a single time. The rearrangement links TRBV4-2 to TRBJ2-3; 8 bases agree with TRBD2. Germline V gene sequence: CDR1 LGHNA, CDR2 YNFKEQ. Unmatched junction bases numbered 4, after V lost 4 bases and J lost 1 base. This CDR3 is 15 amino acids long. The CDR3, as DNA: TGTGCCAGCAGCCCTGAGACTAGCGGCACAGATACGCAGTATTTT. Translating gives CASSPETSGTDTQYF.

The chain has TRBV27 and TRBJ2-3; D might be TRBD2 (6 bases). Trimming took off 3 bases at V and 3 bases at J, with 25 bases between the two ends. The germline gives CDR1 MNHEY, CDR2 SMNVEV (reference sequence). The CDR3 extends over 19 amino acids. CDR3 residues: CASSLTPFGGAGSTDTQYF. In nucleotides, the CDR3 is TGTGCCAGCAGTTTGACCCCGTTTGGAGGGGCGGGTAGTACAGATACGCAGTATTTT.

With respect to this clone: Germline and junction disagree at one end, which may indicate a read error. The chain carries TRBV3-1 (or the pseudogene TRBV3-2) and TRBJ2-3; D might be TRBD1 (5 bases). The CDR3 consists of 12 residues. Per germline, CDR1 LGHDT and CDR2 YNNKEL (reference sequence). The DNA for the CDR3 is TGTGCCAGCAGCCTCGCAAGGGGCGGCATCCTTTTT. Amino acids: CASSLARGGILF.

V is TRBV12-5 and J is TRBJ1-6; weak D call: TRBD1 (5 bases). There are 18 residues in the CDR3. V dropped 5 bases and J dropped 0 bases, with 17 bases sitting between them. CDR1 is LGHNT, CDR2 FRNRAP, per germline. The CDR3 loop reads CASGGTAGISSYNSPLHF. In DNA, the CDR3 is TGTGCTAGTGGTGGTACAGCAGGGATAAGCTCCTATAATTCACCCCTCCACTTT.